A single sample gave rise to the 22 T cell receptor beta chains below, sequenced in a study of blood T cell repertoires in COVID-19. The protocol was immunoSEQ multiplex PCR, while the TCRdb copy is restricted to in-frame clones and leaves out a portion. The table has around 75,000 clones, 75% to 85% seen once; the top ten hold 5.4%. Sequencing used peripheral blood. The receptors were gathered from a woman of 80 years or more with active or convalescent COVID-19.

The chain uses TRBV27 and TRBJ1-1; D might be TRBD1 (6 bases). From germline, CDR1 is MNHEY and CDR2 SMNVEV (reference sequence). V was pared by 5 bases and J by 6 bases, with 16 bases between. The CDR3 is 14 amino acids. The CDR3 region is CASSPRTVIPEAFF. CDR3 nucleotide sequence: TGTGCCAGCAGTCCGAGGACAGTGATCCCTGAAGCTTTCTTT.

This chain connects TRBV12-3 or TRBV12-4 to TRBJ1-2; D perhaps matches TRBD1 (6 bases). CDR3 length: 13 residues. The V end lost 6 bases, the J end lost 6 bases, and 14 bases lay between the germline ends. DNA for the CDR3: TGTGCCAGCAGGAAGACAGGCTCGCATGGCTACACCTTC. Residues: CASRKTGSHGYTF.

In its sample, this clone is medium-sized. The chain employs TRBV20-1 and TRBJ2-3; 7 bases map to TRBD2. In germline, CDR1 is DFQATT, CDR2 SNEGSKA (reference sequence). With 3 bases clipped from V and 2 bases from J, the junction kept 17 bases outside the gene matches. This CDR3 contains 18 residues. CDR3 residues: CSASGGKSASGYTDTQYF. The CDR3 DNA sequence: TGCAGTGCTAGTGGGGGGAAGTCGGCTAGCGGATACACAGATACGCAGTATTTT.

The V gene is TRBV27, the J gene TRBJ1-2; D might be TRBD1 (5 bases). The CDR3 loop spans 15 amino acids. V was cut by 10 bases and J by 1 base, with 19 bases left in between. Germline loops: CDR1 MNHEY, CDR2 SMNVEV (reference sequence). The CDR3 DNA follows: TGTGCCACCTTACGACGAACAGGATATAACTATGGCTACACCTTC. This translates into CATLRRTGYNYGYTF.

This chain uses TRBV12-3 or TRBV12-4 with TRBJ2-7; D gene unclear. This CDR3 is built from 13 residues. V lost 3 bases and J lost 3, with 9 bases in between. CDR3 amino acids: CASSFLAGYEQYF. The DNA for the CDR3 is TGTGCCAGCAGTTTTTTGGCTGGCTACGAGCAGTACTTC.

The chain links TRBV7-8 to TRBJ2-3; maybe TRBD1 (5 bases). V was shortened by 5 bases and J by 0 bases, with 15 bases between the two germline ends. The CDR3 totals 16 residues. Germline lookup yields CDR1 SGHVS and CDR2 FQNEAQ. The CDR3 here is CASSIDSRFSTDTQYF. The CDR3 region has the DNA TGTGCCAGCAGCATAGACAGCCGATTTAGCACAGATACGCAGTATTTT.

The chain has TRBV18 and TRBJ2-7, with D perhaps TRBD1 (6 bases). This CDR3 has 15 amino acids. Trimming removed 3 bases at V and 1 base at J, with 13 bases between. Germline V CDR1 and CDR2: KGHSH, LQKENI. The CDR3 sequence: CASSPRDIRSYEQYF. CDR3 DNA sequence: TGTGCCAGCTCACCCCGGGACATACGTTCCTACGAGCAGTACTTC.

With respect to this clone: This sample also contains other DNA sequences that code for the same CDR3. The CDR3 loop reads CSARRNTEAFF. The CDR3 DNA sequence: TGCAGTGCTAGGCGGAACACTGAAGCTTTCTTT. This rearrangement joins TRBV20-1 to TRBJ1-1; no clear D. Germline V gene data show CDR1 as DFQATT and CDR2 as SNEGSKA (reference sequence). Trimming took 3 bases from V and 1 from J, leaving 3 bases between them. The CDR3 is 11 amino acids.

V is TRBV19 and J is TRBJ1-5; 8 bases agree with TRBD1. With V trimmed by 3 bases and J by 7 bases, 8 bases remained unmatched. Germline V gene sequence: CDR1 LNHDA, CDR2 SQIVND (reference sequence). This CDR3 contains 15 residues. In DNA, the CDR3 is TGTGCCAGTAGTATCGGAGGACCAGGGGGCCAGCCCCAGCATTTT. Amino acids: CASSIGGPGGQPQHF. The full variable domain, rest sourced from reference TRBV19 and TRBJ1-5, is DGGITQSPKYLFRKEGQNVTLSCEQNLNHDAMYWYRQDPGQGLRLIYYSQIVNDFQKGDIAEGYSVSREKKESFPLTVTSAQKNPTAFYLCASSIGGPGGQPQHFGDGTRLSIL.

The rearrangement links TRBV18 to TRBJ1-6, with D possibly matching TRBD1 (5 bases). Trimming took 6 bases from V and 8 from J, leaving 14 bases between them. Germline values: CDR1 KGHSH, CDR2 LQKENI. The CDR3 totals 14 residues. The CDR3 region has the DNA TGTGCCAGCTCCCCTCCGGGGGAACATTCACCCCTCCACTTT. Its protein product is CASSPPGEHSPLHF.

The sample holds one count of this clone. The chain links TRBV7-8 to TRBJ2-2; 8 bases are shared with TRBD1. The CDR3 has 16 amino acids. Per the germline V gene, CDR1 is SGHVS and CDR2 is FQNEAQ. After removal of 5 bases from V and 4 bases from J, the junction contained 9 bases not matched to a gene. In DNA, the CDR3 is TGTGCCAGCAGCACCAGGGACAGGCTATCCACCGGGGAGCTGTTTTTT. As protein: CASSTRDRLSTGELFF. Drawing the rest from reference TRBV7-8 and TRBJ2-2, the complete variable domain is GAGVSQSPRYKVAKRGQDVALRCDPISGHVSLFWYQQALGQGPEFLTYFQNEAQLDKSGLPSDRFFAERPEGSVSTLKIQRTQQEDSAVYLCASSTRDRLSTGELFFGEGSRLTVL.

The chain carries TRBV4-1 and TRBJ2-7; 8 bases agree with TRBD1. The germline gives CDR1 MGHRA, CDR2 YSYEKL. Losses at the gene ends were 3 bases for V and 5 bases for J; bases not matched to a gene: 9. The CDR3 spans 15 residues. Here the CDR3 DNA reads TGCGCCAGCAGCCATCAGGGGGCCGCCGACGACGAGCAGTACTTC. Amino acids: CASSHQGAADDEQYF.

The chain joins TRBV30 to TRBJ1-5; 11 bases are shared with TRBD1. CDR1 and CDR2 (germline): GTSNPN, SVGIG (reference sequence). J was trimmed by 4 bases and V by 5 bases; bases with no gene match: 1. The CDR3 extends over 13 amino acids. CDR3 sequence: CAWGTGGNQPQHF. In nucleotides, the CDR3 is TGTGCCTGGGGGACAGGGGGGAATCAGCCCCAGCATTTT.

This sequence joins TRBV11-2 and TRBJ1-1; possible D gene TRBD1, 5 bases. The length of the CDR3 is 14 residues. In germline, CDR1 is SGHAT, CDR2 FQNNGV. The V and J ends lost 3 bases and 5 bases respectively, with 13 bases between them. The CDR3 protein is CASSLLLGGTEAFF. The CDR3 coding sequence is TGTGCCAGCAGCTTGTTATTGGGGGGGACTGAAGCTTTCTTT.

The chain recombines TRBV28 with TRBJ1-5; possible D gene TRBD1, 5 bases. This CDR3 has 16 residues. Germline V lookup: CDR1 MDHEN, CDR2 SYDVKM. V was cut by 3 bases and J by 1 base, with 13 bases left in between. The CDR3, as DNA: TGTGCCAGCAGTTTCGGGGGGAGGGGCAGCAATCAGCCCCAGCATTTT. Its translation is CASSFGGRGSNQPQHF.

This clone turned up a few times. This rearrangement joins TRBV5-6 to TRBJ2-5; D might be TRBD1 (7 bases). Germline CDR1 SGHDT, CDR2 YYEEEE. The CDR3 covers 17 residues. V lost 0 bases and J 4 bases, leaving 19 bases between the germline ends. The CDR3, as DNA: TGTGCCAGCAGCTTGGCCAGAGGGAGGCCAGGGGGAGAGACCCAGTACTTC. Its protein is CASSLARGRPGGETQYF.

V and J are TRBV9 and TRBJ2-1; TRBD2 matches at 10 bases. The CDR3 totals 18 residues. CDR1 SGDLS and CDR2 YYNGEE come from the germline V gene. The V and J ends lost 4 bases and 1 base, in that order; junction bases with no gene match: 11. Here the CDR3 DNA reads TGTGCCAGCAGCCCACGACTAGCGGGTCTAATTTCCTACAATGAGCAGTTCTTC. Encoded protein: CASSPRLAGLISYNEQFF.

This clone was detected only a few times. CDR3 DNA sequence: TGTGCCAGCAGCTTCGGGACAGCCTATGGCTACACCTTC. It encodes CASSFGTAYGYTF. This chain uses TRBV7-9 with TRBJ1-2; TRBD1 matches at 7 bases. CDR1 is SEHNR and CDR2 is FQNEAQ in the germline V gene (reference sequence). This CDR3 region has 13 residues. Germline trimming cut 3 bases from V and 4 bases from J; bases unmatched to any gene: 2.

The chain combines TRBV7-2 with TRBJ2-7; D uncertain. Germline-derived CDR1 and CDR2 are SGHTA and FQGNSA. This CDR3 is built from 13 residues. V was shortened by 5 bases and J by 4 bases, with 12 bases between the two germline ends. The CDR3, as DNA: TGTGCCAGCAGCCCCCAGACTGGGTACGAGCAGTACTTC. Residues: CASSPQTGYEQYF. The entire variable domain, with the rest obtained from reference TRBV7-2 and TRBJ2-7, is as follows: GAGVSQSPSNKVTEKGKDVELRCDPISGHTALYWYRQSLGQGLEFLIYFQGNSAPDKSGLPSDRFSAERTGGSVSTLTIQRTQQEDSAVYLCASSPQTGYEQYFGPGTRLTVT.

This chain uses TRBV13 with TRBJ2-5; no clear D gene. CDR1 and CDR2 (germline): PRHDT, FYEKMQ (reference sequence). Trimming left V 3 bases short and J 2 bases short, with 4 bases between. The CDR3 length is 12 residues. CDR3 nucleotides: TGTGCCAGCAGCTTTACTCAAGAGACCCAGTACTTC. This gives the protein CASSFTQETQYF.

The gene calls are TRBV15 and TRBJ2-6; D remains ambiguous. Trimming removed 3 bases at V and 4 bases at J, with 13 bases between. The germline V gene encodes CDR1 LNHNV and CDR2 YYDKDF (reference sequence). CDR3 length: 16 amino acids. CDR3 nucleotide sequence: TGTGCCACCAGCAGGGCGACACCGACCGGGGCCAACGTCCTGACTTTC. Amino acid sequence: CATSRATPTGANVLTF.

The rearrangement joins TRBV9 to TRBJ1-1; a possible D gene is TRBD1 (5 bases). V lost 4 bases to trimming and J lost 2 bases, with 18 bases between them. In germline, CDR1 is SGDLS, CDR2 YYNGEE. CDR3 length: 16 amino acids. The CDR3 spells CASSFFAGQENTEAFF. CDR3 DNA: TGTGCCAGCAGCTTTTTTGCGGGGCAGGAAAACACTGAAGCTTTCTTT.